Below, 12 T cell receptor beta chains from the same sample are listed, as sequenced in a study of blood T cell repertoires in COVID-19. The method was immunoSEQ multiplex PCR; TCRdb's version includes in-frame clones alone and lacks a portion of them. The sample includes around 88,000 clones, over 70% of them seen just once. The sequenced sample consisted of peripheral blood. These receptors all stem from a man between 60 and 75 years old with acute or convalescent COVID-19.

V gene TRBV27 combines with J gene TRBJ1-5, with unresolved D. CDR1 MNHEY and CDR2 SMNVEV come from the germline V gene (reference sequence). Deletions cut 1 base from V and 4 bases from J, with 5 bases between. The CDR3 contains 13 residues. CDR3 sequence: CASSLWQNQPQHF. The CDR3 bases are TGTGCCAGCAGTTTATGGCAAAATCAGCCCCAGCATTTT.

The rearrangement joins TRBV19 to TRBJ1-5, with 7 positions matching TRBD1. Germline V CDR1 and CDR2: LNHDA, SQIVND (reference sequence). This CDR3 is 15 amino acids long. With 3 bases clipped from V and 3 bases from J, the junction kept 5 bases outside the gene matches. The CDR3: CASSIFGTVNQPQHF. DNA of the CDR3: TGTGCCAGTAGTATCTTCGGGACAGTCAATCAGCCCCAGCATTTT. The full variable domain, in which reference TRBV19 and TRBJ1-5 provide the parts outside the CDR3, is DGGITQSPKYLFRKEGQNVTLSCEQNLNHDAMYWYRQDPGQGLRLIYYSQIVNDFQKGDIAEGYSVSREKKESFPLTVTSAQKNPTAFYLCASSIFGTVNQPQHFGDGTRLSIL.

The rearrangement joins TRBV27 to TRBJ2-1, with 9 bases fitting TRBD2. This CDR3 contains 18 residues. Germline CDR1 reads MNHEY; CDR2 reads SMNVEV (reference sequence). Losses at the gene ends were 0 bases for V and 0 bases for J; bases not matched to a gene: 6. CDR3 in DNA: TGTGCCAGCAGTTTATCTAGCGGGGGACCGCGCTCCTACAATGAGCAGTTCTTC. It translates to CASSLSSGGPRSYNEQFF.

The V gene is TRBV30, the J gene TRBJ2-7; 8 bases align to TRBD1. The CDR3 has 14 residues. V gave up 0 bases and J gave up 6 bases; unmatched junction bases: 7. CDR1 and CDR2 from the germline V gene are GTSNPN and SVGIG (reference sequence). CDR3 region: CAWSVQGANGEQYF. CDR3 coding DNA: TGTGCCTGGAGTGTTCAGGGGGCGAATGGCGAGCAGTACTTC.

This chain uses TRBV18 with TRBJ1-1, with TRBD1 identical over 10 bases. V was clipped by 3 bases and J by 0 bases; unmatched bases: 4. CDR3 length equals 16 residues. Germline CDR1 and CDR2: KGHSH and LQKENI. The CDR3, as DNA: TGTGCCAGCTCACCCAGGGGACAGGGGATGAACACTGAAGCTTTCTTT. It specifies CASSPRGQGMNTEAFF.

The gene calls are TRBV19 and TRBJ1-5; the match to TRBD1 covers 7 bases. Unmatched junction bases numbered 10, after V lost 10 bases and J lost 1 base. The CDR3 runs 15 residues. Germline V lookup: CDR1 LNHDA, CDR2 SQIVND (reference sequence). This chain's CDR3 is CATLRGGASNQPQHF. In DNA, the CDR3 is TGTGCCACCTTACGAGGGGGCGCGAGCAATCAGCCCCAGCATTTT. Filled out from reference TRBV19 and TRBJ1-5, the complete variable domain reads DGGITQSPKYLFRKEGQNVTLSCEQNLNHDAMYWYRQDPGQGLRLIYYSQIVNDFQKGDIAEGYSVSREKKESFPLTVTSAQKNPTAFYLCATLRGGASNQPQHFGDGTRLSIL.

This rearrangement joins TRBV6-2 or TRBV6-3 to TRBJ2-7, with D unresolved. Germline V gene lookup returns CDR1 MNHEY and CDR2 SVGEGT. CDR3 length equals 13 residues. Trimming took off 5 bases at V and 4 bases at J, with 12 bases between the two ends. Written as DNA, the CDR3 is TGTGCCAGCAGTCCCGCGTTTGGTTACGAGCAGTACTTC. It specifies CASSPAFGYEQYF.

The V and J genes are TRBV9 and TRBJ2-1; TRBD1 aligns across 8 bases. This CDR3 region has 15 residues. Germline values: CDR1 SGDLS, CDR2 YYNGEE. V trimming: 3 bases; J trimming: 5 bases; junction bases outside the gene matches: 7. The CDR3 region has the DNA TGTGCCAGCAGCGCGCGGACAGGGAAAAACAATGAGCAGTTCTTC. It codes for CASSARTGKNNEQFF.

The CDR3 here is CASSESGTGGRQPQHF. The CDR3 bases are TGTGCCAGCAGTGAATCCGGGACAGGGGGCCGGCAGCCCCAGCATTTT. The chain couples TRBV6-1 to TRBJ1-5, with 12 bases aligning to TRBD1. V dropped 2 bases and J dropped 7; count of bases not matched to a gene: 6. The length of the CDR3 is 16 residues. Germline assignment: CDR1 MNHNS and CDR2 SASEGT.

This chain uses TRBV7-2 with TRBJ1-1; D perhaps matches TRBD1 (5 bases). Germline loops: CDR1 SGHTA, CDR2 FQGNSA. This CDR3 spans 15 amino acids. Deletions cut 5 bases from V and 2 bases from J, with 15 bases between. This CDR3 reads CASSPLAGINTEAFF. Written as DNA, the CDR3 is TGTGCCAGCAGCCCTTTGGCAGGGATAAACACTGAAGCTTTCTTT.

V and J are TRBV18 and TRBJ2-7; the match to TRBD1 covers 7 bases. The trim removed 4 bases at V and 2 bases at J, leaving 5 bases unmatched. Germline V gives CDR1 KGHSH, CDR2 LQKENI. This CDR3 is 14 amino acids long. The CDR3 is CASSLGQETYEQYF. The CDR3 bases are TGTGCCAGCTCACTAGGACAGGAGACCTACGAGCAGTACTTC. The entire variable domain, with the rest obtained from reference TRBV18 and TRBJ2-7, is as follows: NAGVMQNPRHLVRRRGQEARLRCSPMKGHSHVYWYRQLPEEGLKFMVYLQKENIIDESGMPKERFSAEFPKEGPSILRIQQVVRGDSAAYFCASSLGQETYEQYFGPGTRLTVT.

The chain recombines TRBV24-1 with TRBJ2-7; possibly TRBD1 for D (5 bases). Germline loops: CDR1 KGHDR, CDR2 SFDVKD. This CDR3 has 16 residues. The germline V and J ends were trimmed by 1 base and 5 bases, with 17 bases remaining between them. The CDR3 nucleotides are TGTGCCACCAGTGATTTCTGGCCCAGGGCATCCGACGAGCAGTACTTC. Amino acids: CATSDFWPRASDEQYF.